Below, one T cell receptor (beta chain) is given with its context. Its cognate antigen is unknown. Generated by immunoSEQ multiplex PCR, the TCRdb table keeps only in-frame clones and is missing some. Counted here are 31,000 or so clones, 78% occurring once; the ten biggest clones make up about 11%. These data belong to a study of a mutant IDH1 vaccine in newly diagnosed glioma. Study overall: Following radiotherapy alone, or alongside temozolomide cycles, vaccination was started after an interval of 4-6 weeks. Beforehand, treatment had been radiotherapy, temozolomide, or both; the majority received both. General study results and limits: Seemingly, pseudoprogression had no relation to changes in the top peripheral T cell clonotypes.

Germline CDR1 KGHSH, CDR2 LQKENI. The CDR3 is 14 amino acids. V lost 2 bases, J lost 4 bases, and 11 bases lay in between. Documented time point: week 35, safety follow-up. Mutant IDH1 20-mer peptide, at 300 ug, made up each vaccine dose, with topical imiquimod. In every donor, the tumor was a new WHO grade 3 or 4 IDH1-mutant, ATRX-lost astrocytoma. This sample comprised PBMCs, obtained from a glioma patient whose treatment included an IDH1 peptide vaccine. This clonotype originated in a woman in her 40s with glioma. The chain has TRBV18 and TRBJ1-1; D call uncertain. The DNA of the CDR3 is TGTGCCAGCTCACCATCGCACCTGGGCACTGAAGCTTTCTTT. Translating gives CASSPSHLGTEAFF. Full variable domain (outside the CDR3, taken from reference TRBV18 and TRBJ1-1): NAGVMQNPRHLVRRRGQEARLRCSPMKGHSHVYWYRQLPEEGLKFMVYLQKENIIDESGMPKERFSAEFPKEGPSILRIQQVVRGDSAAYFCASSPSHLGTEAFFGQGTRLTVV.